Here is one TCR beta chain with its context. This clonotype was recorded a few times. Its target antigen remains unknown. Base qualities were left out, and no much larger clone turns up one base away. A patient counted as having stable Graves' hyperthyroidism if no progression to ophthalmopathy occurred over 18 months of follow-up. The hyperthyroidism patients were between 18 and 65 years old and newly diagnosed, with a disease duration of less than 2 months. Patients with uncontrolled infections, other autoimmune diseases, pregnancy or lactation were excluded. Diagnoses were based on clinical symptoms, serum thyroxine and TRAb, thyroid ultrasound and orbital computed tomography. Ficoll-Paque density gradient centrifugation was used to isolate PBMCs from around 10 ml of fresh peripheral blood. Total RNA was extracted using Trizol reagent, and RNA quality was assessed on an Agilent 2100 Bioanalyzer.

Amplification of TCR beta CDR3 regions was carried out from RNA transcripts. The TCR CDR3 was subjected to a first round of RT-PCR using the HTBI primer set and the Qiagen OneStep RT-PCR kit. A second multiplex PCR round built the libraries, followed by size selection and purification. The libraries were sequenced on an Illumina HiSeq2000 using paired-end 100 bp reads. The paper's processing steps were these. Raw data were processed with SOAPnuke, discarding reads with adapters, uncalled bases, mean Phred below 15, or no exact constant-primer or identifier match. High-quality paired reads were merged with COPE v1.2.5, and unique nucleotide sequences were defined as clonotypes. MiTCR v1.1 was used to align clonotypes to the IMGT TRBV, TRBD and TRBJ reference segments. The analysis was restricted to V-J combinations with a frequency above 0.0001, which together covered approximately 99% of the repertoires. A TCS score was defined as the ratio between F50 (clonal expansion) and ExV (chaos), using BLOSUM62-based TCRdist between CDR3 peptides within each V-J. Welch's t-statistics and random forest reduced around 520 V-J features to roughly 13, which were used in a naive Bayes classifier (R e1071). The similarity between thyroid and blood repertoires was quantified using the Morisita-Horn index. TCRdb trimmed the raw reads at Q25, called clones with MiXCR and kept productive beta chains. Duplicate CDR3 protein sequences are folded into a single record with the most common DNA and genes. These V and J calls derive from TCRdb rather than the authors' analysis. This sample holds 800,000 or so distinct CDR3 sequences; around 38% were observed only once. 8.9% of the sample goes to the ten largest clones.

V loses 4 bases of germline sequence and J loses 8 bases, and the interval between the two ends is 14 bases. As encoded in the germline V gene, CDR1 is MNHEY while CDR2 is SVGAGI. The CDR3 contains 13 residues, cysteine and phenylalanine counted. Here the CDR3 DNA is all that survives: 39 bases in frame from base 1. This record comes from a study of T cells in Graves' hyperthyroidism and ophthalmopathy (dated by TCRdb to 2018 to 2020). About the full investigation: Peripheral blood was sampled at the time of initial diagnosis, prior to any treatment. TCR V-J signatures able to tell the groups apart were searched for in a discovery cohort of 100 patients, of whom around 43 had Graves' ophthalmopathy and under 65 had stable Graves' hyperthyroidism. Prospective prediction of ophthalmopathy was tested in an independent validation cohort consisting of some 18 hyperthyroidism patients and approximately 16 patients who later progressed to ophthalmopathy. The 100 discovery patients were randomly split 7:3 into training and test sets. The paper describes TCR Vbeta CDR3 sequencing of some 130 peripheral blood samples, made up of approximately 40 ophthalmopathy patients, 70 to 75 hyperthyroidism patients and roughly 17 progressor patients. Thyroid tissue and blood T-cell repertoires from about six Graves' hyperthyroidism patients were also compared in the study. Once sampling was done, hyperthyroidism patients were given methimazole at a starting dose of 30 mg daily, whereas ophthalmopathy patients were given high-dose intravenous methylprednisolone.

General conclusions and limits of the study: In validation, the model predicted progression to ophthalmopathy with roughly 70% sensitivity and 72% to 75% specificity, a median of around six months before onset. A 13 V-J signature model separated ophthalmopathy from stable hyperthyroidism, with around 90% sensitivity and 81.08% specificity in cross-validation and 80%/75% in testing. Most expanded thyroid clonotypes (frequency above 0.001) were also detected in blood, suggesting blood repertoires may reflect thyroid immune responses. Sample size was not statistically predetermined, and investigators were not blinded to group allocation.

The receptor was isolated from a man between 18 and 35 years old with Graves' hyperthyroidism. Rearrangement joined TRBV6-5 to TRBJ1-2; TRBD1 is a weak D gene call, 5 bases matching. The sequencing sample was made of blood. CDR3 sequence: CASSSSFRGGYTF. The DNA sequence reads TGTGCCAGCAGTTCGTCCTTCCGGGGCGGCTACACCTTC.